Listed here is a single T cell receptor beta chain. This receptor's antigen is unknown. Counted from cysteine to phenylalanine, this CDR3 has 16 amino acids. The DNA sequence is not available. CDR1 and CDR2, per the germline V gene, are SGHTA and FQGTGA. Each CD8+ T cell subset was flow-sorted in triplicate, with under 350,000 cells per subset placed directly into RLT lysis buffer. Naive CD8+ T cells were defined stringently as CD45RO-CCR7+CD27+CD95- to exclude memory contaminants. Peripheral blood mononuclear cells were isolated from buffy coats by standard density gradient centrifugation. Naive CXCR3-negative and CXCR3-positive CD8+ T cells were flow-sorted on a FACSAria III. An RNeasy Mini Kit was used to extract total RNA from the sorted cells. Sequencing took place on a NextSeq 550. The Human TCR Profiling Kit (MiLaboratory) was used to prepare UMI-labeled 5' RACE TRB cDNA libraries. cDNA synthesis used the entire amount of extracted RNA, and PCR amplification then used the entire amount of cDNA produced. Libraries were prepared in parallel with an identical number of PCR cycles. The authors processed their data as follows. With a requirement of at least two reads per UMI, MIGEC and MiXCR extracted about 48,000 +/- 9,800 unique UMI-labeled TRB cDNA molecules per library. On average, approximately 40,000 +/- 10,000 functional in-frame TRB CDR3 nucleotide clonotypes lacking stop codons were found per library. After downsampling to 5000 UMI-labeled TRB molecules per sample, diversity metrics such as normalized Shannon-Wiener and Chao1 were calculated in VDJtools. Clonotype-size-weighted physicochemical properties of the central five CDR3 residues (interaction energy, strength, volume and Kidera factor 4) were computed in VDJtools. TCRdb reprocessed the sequencing reads and holds a single record per CDR3 protein sequence, with no DNA. These V and J calls rely on TCRdb rather than the paper's analysis. The record for this sample contains about 98,000 distinct CDR3 sequences. Around 0.99% of the sample belongs to the ten largest clones.

This sample was included in a study of CXCR3-negative and CXCR3-positive naive CD8 T cells (dated by TCRdb to the late 2010s). The study in broad terms: In total, around 150 million TRB reads were obtained, or roughly 1.5 +/- 0.3 million reads per library. For the TRBV-TRBJ cluster analysis, the naive subsets came from roughly 5 donors, while the memory cells came from 3 donors. Diversity and physicochemical repertoire analyses were performed on 11 donors pooled from two independent experiments.

General conclusions and limits of the study: Compared with CXCR3-negative naive cells, CXCR3-positive naive cells had TRB CDR3s with higher hydrophobicity (lower Kidera factor 4), lower energy, and higher strength and volume indices. Because surface CD5, which is linked to self-reactivity in mice, was comparable between the naive subsets, TCR interaction strength was also inferred from TRB CDR3 physicochemical properties. TRBV-TRBJ usage was similar between naive CXCR3-negative and CXCR3-positive cells from the same donor, while memory cells showed distinct patterns. Freshly isolated PBMCs were used for most assays because CXCR3 expression went down partially after cryopreservation. Both naive subsets had comparably high repertoire diversity, while memory CD8+ T cells had much lower repertoire diversity.

This TCR derives from a human donor in good health. Some clones in this sample may be carry-over from other donors' samples. The sequencing sample was made of naive CXCR3+ CD8+ T cells from blood. In the paper's terms, the cell subset or site label means: CD45RO-CCR7+CD27+CD95- naive CD8+ T cells expressing CXCR3 (TNR3+). Recombination linked TRBV7-3 to TRBJ2-1; the TRBD2 assignment by TCRdb is unverifiable without DNA. The CDR3 region: CASSVYGGGPLNEQFF.